These 20 T cell receptor beta chains came from one sample sequenced in a study of T cell responses to AZD1222 COVID-19 vaccine. Repertoires were generated with immunoSEQ multiplex PCR, while TCRdb's copy carries only in-frame clones and drops some. The table lists around 120,000 clones, 88% of them singletons. Specimen: peripheral blood, collected 28 days after the second AZD1222 dose. The origin of the receptors is an adult who received the AZD1222 COVID-19 vaccine.

The chain combines TRBV5-4 with TRBJ2-3; TRBD2 matches at 11 bases. Germline lookup yields CDR1 SGHNT and CDR2 YYREEE (reference sequence). With V trimmed by 1 base and J by 14 bases, 9 bases remained unmatched. There are 14 residues in the CDR3. In nucleotides, the CDR3 is TGTGCCAGCAGCTTGTACCGGCCTAGCGGGGGGATGTATTTT. Amino acid sequence: CASSLYRPSGGMYF.

The chain employs TRBV5-1 and TRBJ2-5; TRBD1 matches at 8 bases. The CDR3 is made up of 17 amino acids. CDR1 and CDR2 (germline): SGHRS, YFSETQ. J was trimmed by 1 base and V by 3 bases; bases with no gene match: 11. CDR3 nucleotides: TGCGCCAGCAGCTGGACCCTCAGGGGGCCTGTCCAAGAGACCCAGTACTTC. It specifies CASSWTLRGPVQETQYF.

The gene calls are TRBV20-1 and TRBJ1-1; D remains ambiguous. This CDR3 has 10 residues. Germline V gene sequence: CDR1 DFQATT, CDR2 SNEGSKA (reference sequence). V lost 6 bases and J 7 bases, leaving 9 bases between the germline ends. CDR3 coding DNA: TGCAGTGCGGTAAAGAGTGAAGCTTTCTTT. This encodes CSAVKSEAFF.

The chain employs TRBV4-1 and TRBJ1-5; D not resolved. CDR1 is MGHRA, CDR2 YSYEKL, per germline. The CDR3 has 15 residues. Trimming stripped 0 bases from V and 6 bases from J, with 12 bases between. CDR3 protein: CASSQDGKGSQPQHF. The CDR3 region has the DNA TGCGCCAGCAGCCAAGATGGAAAGGGCTCTCAGCCCCAGCATTTT.

The rearrangement joins TRBV4-2 to TRBJ2-5; D gene unclear. V shed 1 base and J shed 10 bases, with 16 bases lying between them. The CDR3 has 14 residues. Germline V gene data show CDR1 as LGHNA and CDR2 as YNFKEQ. CDR3 DNA sequence: TGTGCCAGCAGCCAAGTTGGGCTGGGTGATGGCCAGTACTTC. This translates into CASSQVGLGDGQYF.

This sequence joins TRBV14 and TRBJ1-2, with a possible D match to TRBD1 (5 bases). Trimming left V 0 bases short and J 2 bases short, with 16 bases between. This CDR3 has 17 amino acids. The germline gives CDR1 SGHDN, CDR2 FVKESK. DNA of the CDR3: TGTGCCAGCAGCCAAGATCTGGGGTTTCGACAGAACTATGGCTACACCTTC. Protein product: CASSQDLGFRQNYGYTF.

The gene calls are TRBV27 and TRBJ1-1; D is possibly TRBD1 (5 bases). Trimming removed 2 bases from V and 6 bases from J, with 16 bases in between. CDR1 MNHEY and CDR2 SMNVEV come from the germline V gene (reference sequence). This CDR3 contains 15 residues. CDR3 bases: TGTGCCAGCAGTTTACGGAGACAGAATAGGGCTGAAGCTTTCTTT. Protein: CASSLRRQNRAEAFF.

The chain uses TRBV4-1 and TRBJ2-1; 8 bases align to TRBD1. The germline CDR1 and CDR2 sequences are MGHRA and YSYEKL. There are 14 residues in the CDR3. V lost 4 bases to trimming and J lost 7 bases; unmatched junction nucleotides: 6. The CDR3 loop is CASSRTGLGNEQFF. The CDR3 coding sequence is TGCGCCAGCAGCCGGACAGGGTTGGGGAATGAGCAGTTCTTC.

This clone was seen only once. The rearrangement joins TRBV10-3 to TRBJ1-1; D unresolved. CDR1 is ENHRY, CDR2 SYGVKD, per germline. Trimming stripped 10 bases from V and 6 bases from J, with 21 bases between. This CDR3 is 14 amino acids long. The CDR3 loop is CATQDAPFGAEAFF. CDR3 sequence (DNA): TGTGCCACACAAGACGCCCCGTTCGGGGCTGAAGCTTTCTTT.

The chain is built from TRBV7-2 and TRBJ2-7; 7 nucleotides align to TRBD2. V lost 5 bases to trimming and J lost 0 bases; unmatched junction nucleotides: 10. From germline, CDR1 is SGHTA and CDR2 FQGNSA. This CDR3 region has 16 residues. DNA for the CDR3: TGTGCCAGCAGCCGTAAGGGAAGCGGGATCTCCTACGAGCAGTACTTC. Translated: CASSRKGSGISYEQYF.

The rearrangement joins TRBV7-8 to TRBJ2-1, with D perhaps matching TRBD2 (6 bases). The V and J ends lost 3 bases and 9 bases respectively, with 12 bases between them. Germline V CDR1 and CDR2: SGHVS, FQNEAQ. The CDR3 covers 13 residues. In nucleotides, the CDR3 is TGTGCCAGCAGCTTCGGGACTGGGGGTGAGCAGTTCTTC. Protein product: CASSFGTGGEQFF.

This sequence joins TRBV6-5 and TRBJ1-1; no clear D gene. Germline V gene lookup returns CDR1 MNHEY and CDR2 SVGAGI. Trimming took 6 bases from V and 1 from J, leaving 9 bases between them. The CDR3 extends over 13 amino acids. CDR3 amino acids: CASREWENTEAFF. The DNA for the CDR3 is TGTGCCAGCAGGGAGTGGGAGAACACTGAAGCTTTCTTT.

V usage is TRBV28 and J usage is TRBJ2-7, with D uncertain. Germline V gene lookup returns CDR1 MDHEN and CDR2 SYDVKM. V was shortened by 8 bases and J by 4 bases, with 12 bases between the two germline ends. The CDR3 spans 12 residues. CDR3 sequence (DNA): TGTGCCAGCCATTCTATGGAATACGAGCAGTACTTC. The encoded protein is CASHSMEYEQYF.

The chain employs TRBV7-2 and TRBJ1-2; TRBD1 might be the D (6 bases). The CDR3 spans 15 residues. Trimming cost V 0 bases and J 0 bases, with 8 bases left between them. Germline V lookup: CDR1 SGHTA, CDR2 FQGNSA. The CDR3 DNA reads TGTGCCAGCAGCTTAGCGAAGGGGGCTAACTATGGCTACACCTTC. It translates to CASSLAKGANYGYTF.

The chain carries TRBV19 and TRBJ2-7, with D possibly being TRBD2 (5 bases). Trimming shortened V by 2 bases and J by 2 bases, and 10 bases separated the two germline ends. The CDR3 spans 14 residues. The germline CDR1 and CDR2 sequences are LNHDA and SQIVND (reference sequence). The CDR3 protein is CASSIYSGAYEQYF. Here the CDR3 DNA reads TGTGCCAGTAGTATATACAGCGGCGCCTACGAGCAGTACTTC.

V gene TRBV11-2 combines with J gene TRBJ2-3, with D possibly being TRBD2 (5 bases). The germline CDR1 and CDR2 sequences are SGHAT and FQNNGV. V shed 4 bases and J shed 0 bases, with 8 bases lying between them. The CDR3 spans 14 residues. The CDR3 protein is CASSSWTSTDTQYF. The CDR3 coding sequence is TGTGCCAGCAGCTCCTGGACTAGCACAGATACGCAGTATTTT.

The CDR3 sequence is CASSLRGGSNQPQHF. Here the CDR3 DNA reads TGTGCCAGCAGCTTGAGGGGCGGGAGCAATCAGCCCCAGCATTTT. V gene TRBV7-2 combines with J gene TRBJ1-5; tentatively, D is TRBD1 (5 bases). This CDR3 comprises 15 residues. CDR1 is SGHTA and CDR2 is FQGNSA in the germline V gene. The ends were cut back, 3 bases at V and 1 base at J, with 10 bases in the middle.

The V and J genes are TRBV27 and TRBJ2-5, with a weak D call TRBD1 (6 bases). The V gene's germline CDR1 is MNHEY and CDR2 SMNVEV (reference sequence). With 1 base removed from V and 2 bases from J, the gap between germline ends came to 14 bases. This CDR3 region has 16 residues. The CDR3 protein is CASSLYATGNQETQYF. The CDR3 DNA is TGTGCCAGCAGTTTATACGCTACAGGGAATCAAGAGACCCAGTACTTC.

The CDR3 loop reads CASSLIPLGTLSSGNTIYF. The DNA for the CDR3 is TGTGCCAGCAGCTTAATTCCTCTAGGGACTCTCAGCTCTGGAAACACCATATATTTT. The V gene is TRBV11-2, the J gene TRBJ1-3, with D perhaps TRBD1 (5 bases). V lost 2 bases, J lost 0 bases, and 20 bases lay in between. Germline V gives CDR1 SGHAT, CDR2 FQNNGV. This CDR3 has 19 amino acids.

As regards this clone: At one boundary the junction diverges from the germline segment, which might be a read error. The chain recombines TRBV2 with TRBJ2-5; 10 nucleotides match TRBD2. This CDR3 is 14 amino acids long. The germline V gene encodes CDR1 SNHLY and CDR2 FYNNEI. CDR3: CASSEAGGQETQYF. In nucleotides, the CDR3 is TGTGCCAGCAGCGAAGCGGGGGGGCAAGAGACCCAGTACTTC.